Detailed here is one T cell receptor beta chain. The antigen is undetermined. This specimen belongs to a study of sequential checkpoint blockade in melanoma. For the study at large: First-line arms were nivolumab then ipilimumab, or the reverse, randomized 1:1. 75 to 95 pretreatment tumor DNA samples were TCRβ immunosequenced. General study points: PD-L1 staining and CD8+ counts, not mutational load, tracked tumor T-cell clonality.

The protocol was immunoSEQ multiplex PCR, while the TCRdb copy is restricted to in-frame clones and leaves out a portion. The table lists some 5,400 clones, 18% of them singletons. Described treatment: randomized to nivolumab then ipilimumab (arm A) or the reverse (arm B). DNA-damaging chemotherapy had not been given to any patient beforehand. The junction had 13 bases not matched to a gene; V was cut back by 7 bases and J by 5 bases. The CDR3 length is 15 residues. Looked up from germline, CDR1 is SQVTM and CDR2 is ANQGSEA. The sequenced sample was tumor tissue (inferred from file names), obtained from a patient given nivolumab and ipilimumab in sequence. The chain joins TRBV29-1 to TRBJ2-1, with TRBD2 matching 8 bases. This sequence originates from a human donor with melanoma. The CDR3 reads CSASLAGGQNNEQFF. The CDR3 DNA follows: TGCAGCGCCTCCCTTGCGGGGGGACAAAACAATGAGCAGTTCTTC.